This TCR beta chain was observed in a study of cytomegalovirus exposure and HLA in healthy donors. Study findings and constraints: Presence/absence analysis assumed near-uniform sequencing depth across donors. The listing of some 170 TCR beta chains classed them as cytomegalovirus-associated. A reported reduction in N-insertions relative to the roughly 700-donor mean was seen in an Asian-associated ancestry cluster in a later analysis.

Researchers ran the PCR with 60 Vbeta and 13 Jbeta primers. Sequenced by immunoSEQ multiplex PCR; TCRdb stores in-frame clones only, minus some. The table lists around 140,000 clones, more than 75% of them singletons, with 5.2% in the top ten. Germline V gene data show CDR1 as SGHDN and CDR2 as FVKESK. The CDR3 has 14 amino acids. Trimming removed 1 base from V and 5 bases from J, with 9 bases in between. Remarks on this clone: Antigen unknown.

The donors comprised healthy bone marrow donors. This TCR was sampled from a woman aged 25-40 years in good health and CMV-seronegative. The source material was PBMCs. The chain carries TRBV14 and TRBJ1-5; D perhaps matches TRBD1 (6 bases). The CDR3 region has the DNA TGTGCCAGCAGCCAAGGGACAGTCGATCAGCCCCAGCATTTT. Its protein is CASSQGTVDQPQHF.